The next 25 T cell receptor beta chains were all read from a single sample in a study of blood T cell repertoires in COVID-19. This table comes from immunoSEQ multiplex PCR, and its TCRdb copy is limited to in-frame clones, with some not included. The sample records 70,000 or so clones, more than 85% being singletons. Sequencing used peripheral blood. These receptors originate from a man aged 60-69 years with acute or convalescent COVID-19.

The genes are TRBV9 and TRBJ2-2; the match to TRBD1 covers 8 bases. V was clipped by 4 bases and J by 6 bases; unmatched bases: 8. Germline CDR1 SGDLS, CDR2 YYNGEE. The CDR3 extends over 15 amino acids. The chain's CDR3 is CASSTAQGASGELFF. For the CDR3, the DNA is TGTGCCAGCAGCACTGCCCAGGGGGCGTCCGGGGAGCTGTTTTTT. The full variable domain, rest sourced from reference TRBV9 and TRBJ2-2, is DSGVTQTPKHLITATGQRVTLRCSPRSGDLSVYWYQQSLDQGLQFLIQYYNGEERAKGNILERFSAQQFPDLHSELNLSSLELGDSALYFCASSTAQGASGELFFGEGSRLTVL.

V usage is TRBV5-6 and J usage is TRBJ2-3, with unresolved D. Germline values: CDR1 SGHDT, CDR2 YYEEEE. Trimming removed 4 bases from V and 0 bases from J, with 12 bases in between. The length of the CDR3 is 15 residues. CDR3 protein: CASSTLVTSTDTQYF. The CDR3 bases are TGTGCCAGCAGCACCTTAGTGACTAGCACAGATACGCAGTATTTT.

CDR3 residues: CASSFRGRVDADTQYF. The CDR3 bases are TGTGCCAGCAGCTTTCGGGGGAGGGTGGACGCAGATACGCAGTATTTT. V gene TRBV7-6 combines with J gene TRBJ2-3; 7 bases map to TRBD2. Losses at the gene ends were 3 bases for V and 4 bases for J; bases not matched to a gene: 10. Germline CDR1 reads SGHVS; CDR2 reads FNYEAQ. The CDR3 covers 16 residues.

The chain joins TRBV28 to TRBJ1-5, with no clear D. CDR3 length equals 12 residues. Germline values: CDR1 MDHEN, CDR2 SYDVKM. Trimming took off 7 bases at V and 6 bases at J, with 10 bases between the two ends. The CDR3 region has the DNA TGTGCCAGCAAGGTTCCGGGTCAGCCCCAGCATTTT. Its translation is CASKVPGQPQHF.

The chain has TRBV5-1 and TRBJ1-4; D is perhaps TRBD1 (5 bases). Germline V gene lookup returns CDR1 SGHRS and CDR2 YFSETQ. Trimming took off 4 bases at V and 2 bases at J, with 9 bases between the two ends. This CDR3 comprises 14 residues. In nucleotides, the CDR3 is TGCGCCAGCAGCATGACAGCTACTAATGAAAAACTGTTTTTT. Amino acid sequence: CASSMTATNEKLFF.

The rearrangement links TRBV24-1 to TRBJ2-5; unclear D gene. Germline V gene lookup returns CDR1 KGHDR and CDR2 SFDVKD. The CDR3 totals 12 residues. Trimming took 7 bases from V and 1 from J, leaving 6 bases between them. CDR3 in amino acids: CATSRGQETQYF. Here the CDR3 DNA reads TGTGCCACCAGCAGAGGCCAAGAGACCCAGTACTTC.

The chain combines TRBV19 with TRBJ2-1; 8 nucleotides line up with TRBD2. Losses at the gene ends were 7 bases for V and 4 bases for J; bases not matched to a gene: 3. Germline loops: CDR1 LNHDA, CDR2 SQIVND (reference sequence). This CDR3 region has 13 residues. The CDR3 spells CASKGLVYNEQFF. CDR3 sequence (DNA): TGTGCCAGTAAGGGACTAGTATACAATGAGCAGTTCTTC. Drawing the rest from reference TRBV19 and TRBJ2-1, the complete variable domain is DGGITQSPKYLFRKEGQNVTLSCEQNLNHDAMYWYRQDPGQGLRLIYYSQIVNDFQKGDIAEGYSVSREKKESFPLTVTSAQKNPTAFYLCASKGLVYNEQFFGPGTRLTVL.

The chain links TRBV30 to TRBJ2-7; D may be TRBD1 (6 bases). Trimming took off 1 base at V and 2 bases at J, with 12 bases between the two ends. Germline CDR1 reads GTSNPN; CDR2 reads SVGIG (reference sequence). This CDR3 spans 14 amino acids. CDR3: CAWSESGATYEQYF. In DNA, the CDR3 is TGTGCCTGGAGTGAATCAGGGGCAACCTACGAGCAGTACTTC.

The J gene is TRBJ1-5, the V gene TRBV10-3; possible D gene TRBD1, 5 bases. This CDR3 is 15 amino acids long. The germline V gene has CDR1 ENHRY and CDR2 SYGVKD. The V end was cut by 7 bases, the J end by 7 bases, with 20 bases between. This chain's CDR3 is CAIINFGGLGQPQHF. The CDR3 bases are TGTGCCATCATTAATTTCGGGGGTCTGGGGCAGCCCCAGCATTTT.

In nucleotides, the CDR3 is TGTGCCAGCGCTTGGGACAGCGTTCTCTATGGCTACACCTTC. It specifies CASAWDSVLYGYTF. The chain employs TRBV2 and TRBJ1-2; 7 bases are shared with TRBD1. This CDR3 is 14 amino acids long. V shed 8 bases, J shed 4 bases, and the junction held 10 bases outside the gene matches. Germline V gene lookup returns CDR1 SNHLY and CDR2 FYNNEI. The entire variable domain, with the rest obtained from reference TRBV2 and TRBJ1-2, is as follows: EPEVTQTPSHQVTQMGQEVILRCVPISNHLYFYWYRQILGQKVEFLVSFYNNEISEKSEIFDDQFSVERPDGSNFTLKIRSTKLEDSAMYFCASAWDSVLYGYTFGSGTRLTVV.

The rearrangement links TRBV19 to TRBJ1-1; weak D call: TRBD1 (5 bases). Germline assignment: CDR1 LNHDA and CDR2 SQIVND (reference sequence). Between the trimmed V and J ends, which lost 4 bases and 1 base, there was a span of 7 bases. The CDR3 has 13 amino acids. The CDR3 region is CASSTRANTEAFF. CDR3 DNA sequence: TGTGCCAGTAGTACCAGGGCGAACACTGAAGCTTTCTTT.

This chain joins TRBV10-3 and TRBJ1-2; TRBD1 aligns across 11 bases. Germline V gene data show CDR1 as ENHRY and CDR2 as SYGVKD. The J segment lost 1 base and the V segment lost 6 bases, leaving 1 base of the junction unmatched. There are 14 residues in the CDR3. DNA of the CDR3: TGTGCCATCAGGGGACAGGGGGATAACTATGGCTACACCTTC. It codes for CAIRGQGDNYGYTF.

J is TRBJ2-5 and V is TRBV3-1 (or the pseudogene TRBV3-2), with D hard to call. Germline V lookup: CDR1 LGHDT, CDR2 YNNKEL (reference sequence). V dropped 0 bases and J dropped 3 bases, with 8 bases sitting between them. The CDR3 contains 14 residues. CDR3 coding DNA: TGTGCCAGCAGCCAAGAGCCTAGAGAAGAGACCCAGTACTTC. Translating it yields CASSQEPREETQYF.

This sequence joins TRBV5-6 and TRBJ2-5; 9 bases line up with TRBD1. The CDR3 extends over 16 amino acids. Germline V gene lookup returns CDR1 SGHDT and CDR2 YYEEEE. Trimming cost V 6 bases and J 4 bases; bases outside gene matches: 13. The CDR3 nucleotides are TGTGCCAGCACTCTGTTTACAGGGGGCGTATCAGAGACCCAGTACTTC. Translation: CASTLFTGGVSETQYF. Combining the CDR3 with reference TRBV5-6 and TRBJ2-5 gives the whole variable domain DAGVTQSPTHLIKTRGQQVTLRCSPKSGHDTVSWYQQALGQGPQFIFQYYEEEERQRGNFPDRFSGHQFPNYSSELNVNALLLGDSALYLCASTLFTGGVSETQYFGPGTRLLVL.

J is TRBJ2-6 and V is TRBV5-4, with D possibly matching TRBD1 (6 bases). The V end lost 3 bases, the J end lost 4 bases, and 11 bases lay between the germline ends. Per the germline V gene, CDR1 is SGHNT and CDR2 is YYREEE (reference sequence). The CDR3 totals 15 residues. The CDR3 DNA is TGTGCCAGCAGCTCCCACAGGGTCGGGGCCAACGTCCTGACTTTC. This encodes CASSSHRVGANVLTF.

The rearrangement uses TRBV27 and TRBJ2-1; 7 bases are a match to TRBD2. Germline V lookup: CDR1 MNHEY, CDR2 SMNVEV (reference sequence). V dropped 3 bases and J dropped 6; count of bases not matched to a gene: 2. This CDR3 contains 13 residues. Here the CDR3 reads CASSLPGGNEQFF. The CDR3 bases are TGTGCCAGCAGTTTGCCGGGGGGCAATGAGCAGTTCTTC.

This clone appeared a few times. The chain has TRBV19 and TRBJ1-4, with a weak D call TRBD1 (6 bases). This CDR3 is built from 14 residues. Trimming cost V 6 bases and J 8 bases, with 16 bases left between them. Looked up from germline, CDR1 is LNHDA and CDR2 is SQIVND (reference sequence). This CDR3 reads CASRTGYGDEKLFF. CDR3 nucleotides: TGTGCCAGTAGGACAGGATACGGAGACGAAAAACTGTTTTTT.

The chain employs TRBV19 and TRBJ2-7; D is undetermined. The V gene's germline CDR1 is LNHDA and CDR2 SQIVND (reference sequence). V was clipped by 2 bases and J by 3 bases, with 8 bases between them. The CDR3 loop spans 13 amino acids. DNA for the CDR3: TGTGCCAGTAGTATATCCCCAGACTACGAGCAGTACTTC. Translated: CASSISPDYEQYF.

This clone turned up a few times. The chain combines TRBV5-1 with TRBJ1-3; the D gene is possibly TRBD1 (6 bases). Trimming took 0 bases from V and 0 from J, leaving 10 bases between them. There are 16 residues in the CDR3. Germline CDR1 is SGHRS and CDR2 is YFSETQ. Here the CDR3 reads CASSLEGEDSGNTIYF. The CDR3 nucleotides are TGCGCCAGCAGCTTGGAGGGGGAAGACTCTGGAAACACCATATATTTT. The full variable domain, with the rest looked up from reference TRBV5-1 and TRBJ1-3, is KAGVTQTPRYLIKTRGQQVTLSCSPISGHRSVSWYQQTPGQGLQFLFEYFSETQRNKGNFPGRFSGRQFSNSRSEMNVSTLELGDSALYLCASSLEGEDSGNTIYFGEGSWLTVV.

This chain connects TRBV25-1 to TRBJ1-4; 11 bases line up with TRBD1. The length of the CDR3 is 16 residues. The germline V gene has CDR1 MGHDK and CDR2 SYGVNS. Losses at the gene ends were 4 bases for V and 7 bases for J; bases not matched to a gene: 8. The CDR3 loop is CASSAPSGTGGEKLFF. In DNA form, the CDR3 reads TGTGCCAGCAGTGCCCCCTCCGGGACAGGGGGTGAAAAACTGTTTTTT.

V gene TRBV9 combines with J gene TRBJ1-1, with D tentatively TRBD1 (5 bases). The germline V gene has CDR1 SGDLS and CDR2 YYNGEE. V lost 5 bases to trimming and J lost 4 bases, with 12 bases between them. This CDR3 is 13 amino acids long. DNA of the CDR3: TGTGCCAGCAGGGGGGGAGAGGGCACTGAAGCTTTCTTT. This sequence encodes CASRGGEGTEAFF.

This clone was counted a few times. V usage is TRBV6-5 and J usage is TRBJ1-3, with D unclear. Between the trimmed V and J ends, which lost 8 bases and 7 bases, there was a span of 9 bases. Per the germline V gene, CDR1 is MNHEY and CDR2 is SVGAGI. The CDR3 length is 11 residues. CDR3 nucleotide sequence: TGTGCCAGCCAAGCGGGGAACACCATATATTTT. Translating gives CASQAGNTIYF.

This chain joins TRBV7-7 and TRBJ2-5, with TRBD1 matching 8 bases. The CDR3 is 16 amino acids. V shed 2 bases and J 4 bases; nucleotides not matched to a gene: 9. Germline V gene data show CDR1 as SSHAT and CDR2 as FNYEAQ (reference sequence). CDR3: CASSLNGRGQGETQYF. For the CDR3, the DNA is TGTGCCAGCAGCTTAAACGGCAGGGGGCAGGGAGAGACCCAGTACTTC.

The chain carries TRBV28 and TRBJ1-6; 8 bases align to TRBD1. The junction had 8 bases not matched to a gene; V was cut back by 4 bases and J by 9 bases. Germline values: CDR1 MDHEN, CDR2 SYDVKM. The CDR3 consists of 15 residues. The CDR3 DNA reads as TGTGCCAGCAGTTATGCACGGACAGGGACTTCACCCCTCCACTTT. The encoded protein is CASSYARTGTSPLHF.

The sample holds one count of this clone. CDR3: CASSSFRDRGQHEQFF. Written as DNA, the CDR3 is TGCGCCAGCAGCTCTTTCCGGGACAGGGGGCAGCATGAGCAGTTCTTC. The chain uses TRBV5-1 and TRBJ2-1, with 12 bases matching TRBD1. The CDR3 runs 16 residues. V shed 3 bases and J 8 bases; nucleotides not matched to a gene: 9. Per the germline V gene, CDR1 is SGHRS and CDR2 is YFSETQ.